This T cell receptor beta chain was captured in a study of blood T cell repertoires in COVID-19. Overall study: Specimens from acute and convalescent COVID-19 originated in the United States, Italy and Spain. Nucleic acid was either cDNA or gDNA, and it came from T cells, B-cell-depleted T cells, or PBMCs.

Germline CDR1 reads MGHRA; CDR2 reads YSYEKL. V dropped 2 bases and J dropped 13; count of bases not matched to a gene: 10. CDR3 length equals 15 residues. In the study's own analysis: Scientists estimated how many nucleated cells there were by amplifying reference gene primers. TCRdb keeps only in-frame clones here, not all; method: immunoSEQ multiplex PCR. D and trimming were read from the DNA, whereas the V and J calls and clone size are those reported in that table. Among 60,000 to 95,000 clones, around 90% were seen once, and the ten largest hold approximately 15%. The rearrangement uses TRBV4-1 and TRBJ2-5; 13 bases are a match to TRBD2. The source material was peripheral blood. The sequence was obtained from a woman of 80 years or more with active or convalescent COVID-19. The DNA of the CDR3 is TGCGCCAGCAGCCAAACCGGGACTAGCGGGGACCTAGGGTACTTC. Its protein is CASSQTGTSGDLGYF.